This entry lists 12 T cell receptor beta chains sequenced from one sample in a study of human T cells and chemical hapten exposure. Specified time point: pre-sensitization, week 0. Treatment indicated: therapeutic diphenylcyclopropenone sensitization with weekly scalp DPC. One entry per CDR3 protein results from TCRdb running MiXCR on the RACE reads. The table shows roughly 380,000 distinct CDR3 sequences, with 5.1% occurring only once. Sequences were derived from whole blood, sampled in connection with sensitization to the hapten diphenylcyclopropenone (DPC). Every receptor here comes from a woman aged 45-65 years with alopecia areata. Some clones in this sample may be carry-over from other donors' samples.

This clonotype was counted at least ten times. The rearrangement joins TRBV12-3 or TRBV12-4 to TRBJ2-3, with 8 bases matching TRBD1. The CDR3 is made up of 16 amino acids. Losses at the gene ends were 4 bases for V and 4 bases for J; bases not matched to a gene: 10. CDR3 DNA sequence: TGTGCCAGCAGTTCGGGGACAGGAAGAGGGGCAGATACGCAGTATTTT. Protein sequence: CASSSGTGRGADTQYF.

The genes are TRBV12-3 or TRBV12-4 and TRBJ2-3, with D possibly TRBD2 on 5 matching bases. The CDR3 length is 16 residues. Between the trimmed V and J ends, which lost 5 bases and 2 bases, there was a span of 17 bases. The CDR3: CASSPPLSGVTDTQYF. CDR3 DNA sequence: TGTGCCAGCAGTCCCCCCCTCAGCGGTGTCACAGATACGCAGTATTTT.

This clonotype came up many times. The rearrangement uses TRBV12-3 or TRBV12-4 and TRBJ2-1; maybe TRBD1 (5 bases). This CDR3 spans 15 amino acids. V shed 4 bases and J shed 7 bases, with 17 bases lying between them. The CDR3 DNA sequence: TGTGCCAGCAGTTCCCTAGATGGGGCGTGGAATGAGCAGTTCTTC. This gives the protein CASSSLDGAWNEQFF.

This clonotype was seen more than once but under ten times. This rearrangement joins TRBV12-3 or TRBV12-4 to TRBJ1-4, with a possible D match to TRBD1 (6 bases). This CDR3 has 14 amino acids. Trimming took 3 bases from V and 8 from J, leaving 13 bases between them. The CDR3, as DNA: TGTGCCAGCAGTTTCCAGGGGACGAGGGAAAAACTGTTTTTT. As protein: CASSFQGTREKLFF.

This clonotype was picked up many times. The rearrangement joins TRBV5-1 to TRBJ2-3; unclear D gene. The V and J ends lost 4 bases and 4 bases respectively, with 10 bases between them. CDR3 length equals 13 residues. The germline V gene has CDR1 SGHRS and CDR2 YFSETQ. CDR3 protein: CASSPAEADTQYF. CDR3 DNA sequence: TGCGCCAGCAGCCCCGCCGAGGCAGATACGCAGTATTTT.

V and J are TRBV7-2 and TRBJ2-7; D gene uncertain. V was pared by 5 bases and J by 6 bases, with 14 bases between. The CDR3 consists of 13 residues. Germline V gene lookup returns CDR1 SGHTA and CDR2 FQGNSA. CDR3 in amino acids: CASSRDPVSEQYF. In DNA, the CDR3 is TGTGCCAGCAGCCGAGACCCGGTGAGCGAGCAGTACTTC. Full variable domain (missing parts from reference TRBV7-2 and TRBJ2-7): GAGVSQSPSNKVTEKGKDVELRCDPISGHTALYWYRQSLGQGLEFLIYFQGNSAPDKSGLPSDRFSAERTGGSVSTLTIQRTQQEDSAVYLCASSRDPVSEQYFGPGTRLTVT.

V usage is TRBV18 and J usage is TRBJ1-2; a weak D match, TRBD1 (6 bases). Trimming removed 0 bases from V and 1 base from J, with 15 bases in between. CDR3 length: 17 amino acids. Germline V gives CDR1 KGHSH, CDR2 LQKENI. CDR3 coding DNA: TGTGCCAGCTCACCACCGACGAAGGGGGATCATAACTATGGCTACACCTTC. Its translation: CASSPPTKGDHNYGYTF.

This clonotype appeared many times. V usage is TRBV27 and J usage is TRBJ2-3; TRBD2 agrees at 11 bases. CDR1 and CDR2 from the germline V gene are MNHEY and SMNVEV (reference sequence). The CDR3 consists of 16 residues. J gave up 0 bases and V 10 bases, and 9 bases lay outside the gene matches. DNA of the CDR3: TGTGCCACCGGGACTAGCGGCCTAACTAGCACAGATACGCAGTATTTT. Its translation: CATGTSGLTSTDTQYF.

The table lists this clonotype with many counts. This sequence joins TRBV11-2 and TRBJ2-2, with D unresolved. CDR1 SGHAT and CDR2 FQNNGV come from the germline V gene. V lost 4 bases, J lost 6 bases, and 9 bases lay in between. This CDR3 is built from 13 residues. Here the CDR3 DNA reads TGTGCCAGCAGCTCTGGTGGGGCCGGGGAGCTGTTTTTT. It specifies CASSSGGAGELFF.

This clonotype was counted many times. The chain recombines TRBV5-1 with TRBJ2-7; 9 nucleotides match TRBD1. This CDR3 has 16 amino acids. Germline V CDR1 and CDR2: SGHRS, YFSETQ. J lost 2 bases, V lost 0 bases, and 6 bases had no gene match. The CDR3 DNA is TGCGCCAGCAGCTTGGACGGACAGGGGCTCCCCTACGAGCAGTACTTC. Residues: CASSLDGQGLPYEQYF.

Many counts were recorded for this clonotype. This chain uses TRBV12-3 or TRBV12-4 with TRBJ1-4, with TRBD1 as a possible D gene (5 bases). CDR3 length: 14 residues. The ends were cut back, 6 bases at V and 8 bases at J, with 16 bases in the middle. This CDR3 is CASSPGQAGEKLFF. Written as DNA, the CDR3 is TGTGCCAGCAGCCCTGGGCAAGCAGGGGAAAAACTGTTTTTT.

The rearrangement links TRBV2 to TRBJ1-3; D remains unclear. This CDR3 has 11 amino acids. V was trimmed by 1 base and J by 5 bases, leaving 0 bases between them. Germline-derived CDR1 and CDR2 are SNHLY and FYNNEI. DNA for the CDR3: TGTGCCAGCAGTGAAGGAAACACCATATATTTT. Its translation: CASSEGNTIYF.